Each of the 27 T cell receptor beta chains below was sequenced from the same sample in a study of T cells in Graves' hyperthyroidism and ophthalmopathy. From RNA transcripts, TCR beta CDR3 regions were amplified. TCR CDR3 underwent first-round RT-PCR with the HTBI primer set. From the multiplex PCR reads, TCRdb called clonotypes with MiXCR, one entry per CDR3 protein. Among just under 750,000 distinct CDR3 sequences listed, roughly a third were seen once. The sample comprised blood. The origin of the receptors is a woman between 40 and 55 years old with Graves' hyperthyroidism.

Of note for this clonotype: The junction and the germline gene differ at one end; a read error may be behind it. The chain couples TRBV10-3 to TRBJ1-6, with D possibly being TRBD1 (6 bases). This CDR3 spans 15 amino acids. Germline V gene sequence: CDR1 ENHRY, CDR2 SYGVKD. CDR3 coding DNA: TGTGCCAGCAGTTACACAGGGTTCTATAATTCACCCCTCCACTTT. Protein sequence: CASSYTGFYNSPLHF.

This clonotype was picked up many times. The genes are TRBV7-2 and TRBJ1-2, with 7 bases lining up with TRBD1. The germline V gene has CDR1 SGHTA and CDR2 FQGNSA. The CDR3 loop spans 14 amino acids. V shed 1 base and J 4 bases; nucleotides not matched to a gene: 3. DNA for the CDR3: TGTGCCAGCAGCTTAGGAGGGGGCACCTATGGCTACACCTTC. Residues: CASSLGGGTYGYTF.

There are many counts of this clonotype. V gene TRBV7-9 combines with J gene TRBJ1-2; D remains ambiguous. V lost 5 bases to trimming and J lost 8 bases, with 12 bases between them. Germline V gene lookup returns CDR1 SEHNR and CDR2 FQNEAQ (reference sequence). The CDR3 sequence is 12 residues long. The CDR3, as DNA: TGTGCCAGCAGCAGGACTTCAAGCGGCTACACCTTC. Encoded protein: CASSRTSSGYTF.

This clonotype came up a few times. One end of the junction does not line up with germline, which may come from a read error. The chain is built from TRBV10-3 and TRBJ1-1; no reliable D call. In germline, CDR1 is ENHRY, CDR2 SYGVKD. This CDR3 region has 16 residues. CDR3 protein: CASSDPFNRRSTEAFF. CDR3 sequence (DNA): TGTGCCAGCAGTGATCCCTTTAACCGGAGGAGCACTGAAGCTTTCTTT.

The V gene is TRBV11-2, the J gene TRBJ1-2, with D unresolved. The CDR3 loop spans 15 amino acids. Germline assignment: CDR1 SGHAT and CDR2 FQNNGV. The V gene lost 5 bases and the J gene lost 4 bases, with 17 bases spanning the gap. The CDR3 nucleotides read TGTGCCAGCAGCGTGAACCACGACGGACTCTATGGCTACACCTTC. Translation: CASSVNHDGLYGYTF.

This clonotype has at least ten counts. The rearrangement uses TRBV5-1 and TRBJ2-7; 7 nucleotides match TRBD1. This CDR3 is 13 amino acids long. Germline V gene lookup returns CDR1 SGHRS and CDR2 YFSETQ. The trim removed 7 bases at V and 3 bases at J, leaving 7 bases unmatched. The CDR3 protein is CASRPGQDYEQYF. In nucleotides, the CDR3 is TGCGCCAGCCGACCCGGACAGGACTACGAGCAGTACTTC.

This clonotype has at least ten counts. One end of the junction is discordant with germline, which a read error may explain. The rearrangement uses TRBV7-7 and TRBJ1-1; D is undetermined. Looked up from germline, CDR1 is SSHAT and CDR2 is FNYEAQ (reference sequence). The CDR3 is 13 residues long. The chain's CDR3 is CASSPDGGTEAFF. CDR3 sequence (DNA): TGTGCTAGCAGCCCAGACGGAGGAACTGAAGCTTTCTTT.

This clonotype was observed a handful of times. An end of the junction does not agree with germline; a read error may underlie this. The rearrangement uses TRBV7-2 and TRBJ2-7; no definite D call. The CDR3 extends over 16 amino acids. Germline V CDR1 and CDR2: SGHTA, FQGNSA. This CDR3 reads CASSQDPQWSSYEQYF. CDR3 DNA sequence: TGCGCCAGCAGCCAAGATCCTCAATGGTCCTCCTACGAGCAGTACTTC. The variable domain in full, with the rest retrieved from reference TRBV7-2 and TRBJ2-7, is GAGVSQSPSNKVTEKGKDVELRCDPISGHTALYWYRQSLGQGLEFLIYFQGNSAPDKSGLPSDRFSAERTGGSVSTLTIQRTQQEDSAVYLCASSQDPQWSSYEQYFGPGTRLTVT.

The J gene is TRBJ1-4, the V gene TRBV20-1; D remains ambiguous. Germline V gene data show CDR1 as DFQATT and CDR2 as SNEGSKA (reference sequence). The CDR3 totals 12 residues. V dropped 6 bases and J dropped 7 bases, with 12 bases sitting between them. For the CDR3, the DNA is TGCAGTGCCCGACGGGGTTTTGAAAAACTGTTTTTT. Its translation is CSARRGFEKLFF.

This clonotype was seen at least ten times. V gene TRBV10-3 combines with J gene TRBJ2-2; D remains ambiguous. Germline V gene data show CDR1 as ENHRY and CDR2 as SYGVKD. Trimming took 7 bases from V and 6 from J, leaving 6 bases between them. The CDR3 runs 11 residues. The CDR3 sequence: CAIKSAGELFF. In DNA form, the CDR3 reads TGTGCCATCAAGAGCGCCGGGGAGCTGTTTTTT.

This clonotype has at least ten counts. The chain carries TRBV20-1 and TRBJ2-7; no clear D. The V end lost 1 base, the J end lost 6 bases, and 19 bases lay between the germline ends. The V gene's germline CDR1 is DFQATT and CDR2 SNEGSKA (reference sequence). The CDR3 length is 15 residues. The CDR3 is CSARVVTVGIAEQYF. CDR3 bases: TGCAGTGCTAGAGTAGTAACCGTGGGCATTGCCGAGCAGTACTTC.

The V call is TRBV19, the J call TRBJ1-1; D may be TRBD1 (6 bases). V lost 7 bases to trimming and J lost 5 bases, with 20 bases between them. Germline V gene lookup returns CDR1 LNHDA and CDR2 SQIVND (reference sequence). This CDR3 has 15 residues. Here the CDR3 reads CASTPLGQRKTEAFF. CDR3 sequence (DNA): TGTGCCAGTACCCCCTTGGGACAAAGGAAGACTGAAGCTTTCTTT. Using reference TRBV19 and TRBJ1-1 for the parts outside the CDR3, the full variable domain is DGGITQSPKYLFRKEGQNVTLSCEQNLNHDAMYWYRQDPGQGLRLIYYSQIVNDFQKGDIAEGYSVSREKKESFPLTVTSAQKNPTAFYLCASTPLGQRKTEAFFGQGTRLTVV.

The sample holds many counts of this clonotype. The rearrangement uses TRBV2 and TRBJ1-1, with 7 nucleotides matching TRBD1. The CDR3 sequence is 15 residues long. CDR1 SNHLY and CDR2 FYNNEI come from the germline V gene. With 0 bases clipped from V and 1 base from J, the junction kept 2 bases outside the gene matches. DNA of the CDR3: TGTGCCAGCAGTGAAGCGCAGGGGGGGAACACTGAAGCTTTCTTT. This translates into CASSEAQGGNTEAFF.

This clonotype was detected ten times or more. The chain couples TRBV2 to TRBJ1-5, with 7 bases lining up with TRBD1. V was pared by 4 bases and J by 7 bases, with 4 bases of the junction left unmatched. The CDR3 runs 13 residues. CDR1 is SNHLY and CDR2 is FYNNEI in the germline V gene. The CDR3 region has the DNA TGTGCCAGCAGTGGACAGGGAGAACAGCCCCAGCATTTT. Its translation: CASSGQGEQPQHF. The full variable domain, completed using reference TRBV2 and TRBJ1-5, is EPEVTQTPSHQVTQMGQEVILRCVPISNHLYFYWYRQILGQKVEFLVSFYNNEISEKSEIFDDQFSVERPDGSNFTLKIRSTKLEDSAMYFCASSGQGEQPQHFGDGTRLSIL.

On this clonotype: Relative to the germline gene, one junction end is altered; a read error may explain this. The V gene is TRBV7-8, the J gene TRBJ1-3, with D unresolved. The CDR3 is 13 residues long. Germline loops: CDR1 SGHVS, CDR2 FQNEAQ. In DNA, the CDR3 is TGTGCCGGCAGCTTGACTAGCGGGAACACCATATATTTT. This sequence encodes CAGSLTSGNTIYF.

The rearrangement links TRBV6-2 or TRBV6-3 to TRBJ2-2, with D maybe TRBD1 (6 bases). The V end was cut by 7 bases, the J end by 0 bases, with 12 bases between. Germline V gene lookup returns CDR1 MNHEY and CDR2 SVGEGT. This CDR3 has 15 amino acids. CDR3 region: CASTKGVANTGELFF. Here the CDR3 DNA reads TGTGCCAGCACCAAGGGGGTCGCGAACACCGGGGAGCTGTTTTTT.

The rearrangement joins TRBV19 to TRBJ2-2; no clear D gene. This CDR3 is built from 13 residues. Germline loops: CDR1 LNHDA, CDR2 SQIVND (reference sequence). With 4 bases removed from V and 7 bases from J, the gap between germline ends came to 10 bases. CDR3 nucleotide sequence: TGTGCCAGTAGTAGCGGCAAGGACGGGGAGCTGTTTTTT. It encodes CASSSGKDGELFF.

This clonotype was detected ten times or more. The CDR3, as DNA: TGTGCCAGCAGCTTAGGATATTGGGCAGGACGAATCCTGAACACTGAAGCTTTCTTT. It encodes CASSLGYWAGRILNTEAFF. J is TRBJ1-1 and V is TRBV7-9; no reliable D call. V lost 1 base to trimming and J lost 0 bases, with 21 bases between them. Germline V lookup: CDR1 SEHNR, CDR2 FQNEAQ (reference sequence). The length of the CDR3 is 19 residues.

This clonotype was detected ten times or more. This sequence joins TRBV10-3 and TRBJ2-6; D call uncertain. CDR1 and CDR2 from the germline V gene are ENHRY and SYGVKD. CDR3 length: 18 residues. Trimming left V 6 bases short and J 0 bases short, with 18 bases between. CDR3 nucleotides: TGTGCCATCAGCCCAGAGACAATATCAGGCTCTGGGGCCAACGTCCTGACTTTC. Translation gives CAISPETISGSGANVLTF.

This clonotype was observed at least ten times. The chain combines TRBV15 with TRBJ1-3; D not resolved. The germline V and J ends were trimmed by 0 bases and 1 base, with 19 bases remaining between them. Germline CDR1 and CDR2: LNHNV and YYDKDF (reference sequence). The CDR3 is 19 amino acids. The CDR3 DNA is TGTGCCACCAGCAGAGATTGGTTTCAATCAGGCTTTTCTGGAAACACCATATATTTT. Protein product: CATSRDWFQSGFSGNTIYF.

This clonotype was counted many times. The V gene is TRBV7-9, the J gene TRBJ1-1; possible D gene TRBD1, 5 bases. V was clipped by 8 bases and J by 1 base, with 23 bases between them. The CDR3 spans 17 residues. CDR1 is SEHNR and CDR2 is FQNEAQ in the germline V gene (reference sequence). Here the CDR3 DNA reads TGTGCCAGCTCCATCTCCGGGGCCTCTTATCGGAACACTGAAGCTTTCTTT. This translates into CASSISGASYRNTEAFF.

The chain employs TRBV10-3 and TRBJ2-5; 9 bases are shared with TRBD1. The CDR3 has 15 amino acids. V trimming: 4 bases; J trimming: 2 bases; junction bases outside the gene matches: 5. Germline assignment: CDR1 ENHRY and CDR2 SYGVKD. The CDR3, as DNA: TGTGCCATCAGTGGGGGACAGGGCATACAAGAGACCCAGTACTTC. This encodes CAISGGQGIQETQYF.

The gene calls are TRBV30 and TRBJ1-1; D is perhaps TRBD1 (5 bases). The CDR3 contains 14 residues. The germline gives CDR1 GTSNPN, CDR2 SVGIG (reference sequence). V lost 5 bases, J lost 10 bases, and 23 bases lay in between. CDR3 protein: CAWSGTVGPVAAFF. CDR3 DNA: TGTGCCTGGTCGGGAACCGTGGGACCTGTAGCAGCTTTCTTT.

This sequence joins TRBV19 and TRBJ1-1; TRBD1 might be the D (5 bases). The CDR3 runs to 15 residues. Trimming took 1 base from V and 2 from J, leaving 11 bases between them. Germline assignment: CDR1 LNHDA and CDR2 SQIVND (reference sequence). The CDR3 DNA follows: TGTGCCAGTAGTATAGGGGTCGGGGGTAACACTGAAGCTTTCTTT. Residues: CASSIGVGGNTEAFF. Complete variable domain (other parts from reference TRBV19 and TRBJ1-1): DGGITQSPKYLFRKEGQNVTLSCEQNLNHDAMYWYRQDPGQGLRLIYYSQIVNDFQKGDIAEGYSVSREKKESFPLTVTSAQKNPTAFYLCASSIGVGGNTEAFFGQGTRLTVV.

The chain uses TRBV19 and TRBJ1-4; D unclear. In germline, CDR1 is LNHDA, CDR2 SQIVND (reference sequence). V was clipped by 5 bases and J by 0 bases, with 10 bases between them. The CDR3 contains 15 residues. The DNA of the CDR3 is TGTGCCAGTAGTTTAAGACGTGCAACTAATGAAAAACTGTTTTTT. As protein: CASSLRRATNEKLFF. The variable domain in full, with the rest retrieved from reference TRBV19 and TRBJ1-4, is DGGITQSPKYLFRKEGQNVTLSCEQNLNHDAMYWYRQDPGQGLRLIYYSQIVNDFQKGDIAEGYSVSREKKESFPLTVTSAQKNPTAFYLCASSLRRATNEKLFFGSGTQLSVL.

The chain uses TRBV6-5 and TRBJ1-3, with D possibly matching TRBD1 (6 bases). The length of the CDR3 is 14 residues. Trimming cost V 8 bases and J 4 bases, with 15 bases left between them. Germline CDR1 and CDR2: MNHEY and SVGAGI. Here the CDR3 reads CASGNTGTGNTIYF. The CDR3 nucleotides are TGTGCCAGCGGGAATACCGGGACAGGAAACACCATATATTTT.

The V and J genes are TRBV4-3 and TRBJ1-2; 12 bases map to TRBD1. J was trimmed by 8 bases and V by 6 bases; bases with no gene match: 10. The CDR3 consists of 15 residues. Germline CDR1 LGHNA, CDR2 YSLEER. The DNA for the CDR3 is TGCGCCAGCAGTCCTCAGGGACAGGGGGCTGGAGGCTACACCTTC. This codes for CASSPQGQGAGGYTF.